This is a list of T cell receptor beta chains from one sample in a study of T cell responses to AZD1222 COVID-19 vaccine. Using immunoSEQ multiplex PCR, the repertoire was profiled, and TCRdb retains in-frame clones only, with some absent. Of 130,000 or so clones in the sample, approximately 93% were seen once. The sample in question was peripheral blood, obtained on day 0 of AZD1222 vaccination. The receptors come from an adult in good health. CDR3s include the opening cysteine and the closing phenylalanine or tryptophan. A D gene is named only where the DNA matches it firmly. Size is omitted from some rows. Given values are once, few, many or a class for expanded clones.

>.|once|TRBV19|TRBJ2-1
TGTGCCAGTAGTCGTTTCGGGGAGAGCTCCTACAATGAGCAGTTCTTC
CASSRFGESSYNEQFF
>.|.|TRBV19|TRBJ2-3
TGTCCACCAGTAGTACCCTCCAGGGCCGCAGATACGCAGTATTTT
CPPVVPSRAADTQYF
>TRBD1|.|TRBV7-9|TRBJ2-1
TGTGCCAGCAGCTTAGGACAGGGGGTATCCTACAATGAGCAGTTCTTC
CASSLGQGVSYNEQFF
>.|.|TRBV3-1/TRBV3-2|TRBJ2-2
TGTGCCAGCAGCCAGGTGAACACCGGGGAGCTGTTTTTT
CASSQVNTGELFF
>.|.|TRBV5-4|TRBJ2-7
TGTGCCAGCAGCCGGGCTAGCGCACCCTACGAGCAGTACTTC
CASSRASAPYEQYF
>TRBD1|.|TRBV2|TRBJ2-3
TGTGCCAGCAGTGCCGGACAGGGGGTCAATAGCGACCCAGCAGATACGCAGTATTTT
CASSAGQGVNSDPADTQYF
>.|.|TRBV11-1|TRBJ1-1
TGTGCCAGCAGCTTCCGGGGGCGAGTTGAAAACACTGAAGCTTTCTTT
CASSFRGRVENTEAFF
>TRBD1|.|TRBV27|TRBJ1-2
TGTGCCAGCAGTCCATGGACAGGGACCTATGGCTACACCTTC
CASSPWTGTYGYTF
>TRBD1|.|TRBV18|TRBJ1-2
TGTGCCAGCTCACCAGGGGACAGGGGGCCCAGAGGCTACACCTTC
CASSPGDRGPRGYTF
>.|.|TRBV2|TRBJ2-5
TGTGCCAGCAGTGAGACGGAGACCCAGTACTTC
CASSETETQYF
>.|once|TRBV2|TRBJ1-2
TGTGCCAGTAAGGCCAACCGTGGAGGCTACACCTTC
CASKANRGGYTF
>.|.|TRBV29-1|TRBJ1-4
TGCAGCGTGGCGAGCACGGCGGAAAAACTGTTTTTT
CSVASTAEKLFF
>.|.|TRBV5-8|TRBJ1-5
TGTGCCAGCAACAATGGACAGCGCAGCAATCAGCCCCAGCATTTT
CASNNGQRSNQPQHF
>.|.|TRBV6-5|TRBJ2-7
TGTGCCAGCAGACTCTTCTCTCGGGGGCACGAGCAGTACTTC
CASRLFSRGHEQYF
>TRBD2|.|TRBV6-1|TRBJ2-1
TGTGCCAGCAGTGAAAGCGGGGTATACAATGAGCAGTTCTTC
CASSESGVYNEQFF
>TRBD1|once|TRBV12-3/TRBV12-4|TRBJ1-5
TGTGCCACCATGGGACAGCAGAATCAGCCCCAGCATTTT
CATMGQQNQPQHF
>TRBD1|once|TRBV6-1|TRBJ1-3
TGTGCCAGCAGTGATCAGGGGGCGCTTGGAAACACCATATATTTT
CASSDQGALGNTIYF
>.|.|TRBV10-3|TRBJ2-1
TGTGCCATCAGTGAGACAGGGTACAATGAGCAGTTCTTC
CAISETGYNEQFF
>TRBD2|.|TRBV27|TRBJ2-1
TGTGCCAGCAGTTCCCCCGGGACTAGCAGATACAATGAGCAGTTCTTC
CASSSPGTSRYNEQFF